Following are 18 T cell receptor beta chains from one sample sequenced in a study of cytomegalovirus exposure and HLA in healthy donors. Use of 60 Vbeta and 13 Jbeta primers characterized the PCR. Assay used: immunoSEQ multiplex PCR; TCRdb lists only in-frame clones, some missing. Of 150,000 to 200,000 clones listed, 75% to 90% are singletons. What was sequenced was PBMCs. These receptors originate from a girl aged 5 to 17 in good health and CMV-seropositive.

This clone was seen only once. This sequence joins TRBV11-3 and TRBJ2-1, with 9 bases that match TRBD1. Germline V gene data show CDR1 as SGHNT and CDR2 as YENEEA. Trimming at V came to 5 bases and at J to 9 bases, leaving 11 bases not matched to a gene. CDR3 length: 15 residues. DNA of the CDR3: TGTGCCAGCAGCCCCCGGGACAGGGTGCCGGGTGAGCAGTTCTTC. Amino acid sequence: CASSPRDRVPGEQFF.

The chain uses TRBV18 and TRBJ2-5; D is unclear. CDR3 length: 15 amino acids. CDR1 KGHSH and CDR2 LQKENI come from the germline V gene. Trimming took 6 bases from V and 0 from J, leaving 14 bases between them. CDR3 protein: CASSPSEVYQETQYF. CDR3 nucleotide sequence: TGTGCCAGCTCCCCCAGCGAGGTGTACCAAGAGACCCAGTACTTC.

In its sample, this clone was seen once. The chain has TRBV10-3 and TRBJ2-2; a weak D match, TRBD2 (5 bases). The CDR3 runs 15 residues. V shed 10 bases and J shed 3 bases, with 18 bases lying between them. CDR1 is ENHRY, CDR2 SYGVKD, per germline. The CDR3 DNA sequence: TGTGCCACGTCCGCGAGGGTGCGGGACACCGGGGAGCTGTTTTTT. This gives the protein CATSARVRDTGELFF.

The rearrangement joins TRBV30 to TRBJ1-2, with 7 bases identical to TRBD1. This CDR3 is 13 amino acids long. Trimming removed 3 bases from V and 4 bases from J; junction bases left unmatched: 5. CDR1 and CDR2 (germline): GTSNPN, SVGIG (reference sequence). CDR3 DNA sequence: TGTGCCTGGAGAGGTACAGGGGTCTATGGCTACACCTTC. The encoded protein is CAWRGTGVYGYTF.

This clone was detected only once. The chain recombines TRBV11-3 with TRBJ2-7; 12 bases agree with TRBD2. This CDR3 comprises 14 residues. The germline gives CDR1 SGHNT, CDR2 YENEEA. V shed 5 bases, J shed 4 bases, and the junction held 3 bases outside the gene matches. CDR3 region: CASSPTSGSYEQYF. The CDR3 nucleotides are TGTGCCAGCAGCCCGACTAGCGGGAGTTACGAGCAGTACTTC.

This clone was observed a single time. The chain combines TRBV11-3 with TRBJ2-2; 8 bases line up with TRBD1. Germline CDR1 reads SGHNT; CDR2 reads YENEEA. This CDR3 region has 14 residues. J was trimmed by 4 bases and V by 2 bases; bases with no gene match: 0. CDR3 DNA sequence: TGTGCCAGCAGCTTACAGGGGGCCACCGGGGAGCTGTTTTTT. Protein product: CASSLQGATGELFF.

Concerning this clone itself: Compared with germline, one end of the junction differs, possibly owing to a read error. The chain couples TRBV6-5 to TRBJ2-7; 7 nucleotides line up with TRBD1. Germline loops: CDR1 MNHEY, CDR2 SVGAGI. The CDR3 has 12 residues. In DNA form, the CDR3 reads TGTGCCAGCAGAACCTCAACGGGACAGCGACGCTTC. As protein: CASRTSTGQRRF.

This chain joins TRBV6-5 and TRBJ2-5; TRBD1 matches at 8 bases. The CDR3 has 14 amino acids. With 5 bases clipped from V and 1 base from J, the junction kept 3 bases outside the gene matches. Germline CDR1 MNHEY, CDR2 SVGAGI. The CDR3 spells CASSITGGQETQYF. The CDR3 DNA reads TGTGCCAGCAGTATAACAGGGGGCCAAGAGACCCAGTACTTC.

V is TRBV5-1 and J is TRBJ2-3; D not resolved. CDR3 length equals 14 residues. V was pared by 2 bases and J by 5 bases, with 12 bases between. Germline CDR1 is SGHRS and CDR2 is YFSETQ. The CDR3 loop reads CASSLEKSGDTQYF. The CDR3 bases are TGCGCCAGCAGCTTAGAGAAAAGTGGAGATACGCAGTATTTT.

The chain employs TRBV19 and TRBJ1-5; D is undetermined. Germline V gene data show CDR1 as LNHDA and CDR2 as SQIVND (reference sequence). Trimming took 5 bases from V and 4 from J, leaving 15 bases between them. There are 15 residues in the CDR3. CDR3 protein: CASSWRARANQPQHF. CDR3 nucleotides: TGTGCCAGTAGTTGGCGGGCTAGGGCGAATCAGCCCCAGCATTTT.

The V call is TRBV14, the J call TRBJ2-7; 9 nucleotides match TRBD1. The germline CDR1 and CDR2 sequences are SGHDN and FVKESK. Trimming at V came to 2 bases and at J to 5 bases, leaving 10 bases not matched to a gene. The CDR3 covers 16 residues. The DNA for the CDR3 is TGTGCCAGCAGCCAACACCGCGGGACAGGGAAGAACGAGCAGTACTTC. This translates into CASSQHRGTGKNEQYF.

The chain recombines TRBV6-5 with TRBJ2-3; 7 bases match TRBD2. Germline V gene data show CDR1 as MNHEY and CDR2 as SVGAGI. The CDR3 totals 12 residues. Unmatched junction bases numbered 1, after V lost 6 bases and J lost 4 bases. The CDR3 protein is CASRGRADTQYF. The CDR3 nucleotides are TGTGCCAGCAGGGGGAGGGCAGATACGCAGTATTTT.

Remarks on this clone: Other DNA sequences in this specimen translate into the identical CDR3. The chain employs TRBV6-6 and TRBJ2-5, with D unresolved. Trimming pared 7 bases from V and 3 bases from J, leaving 15 bases between. CDR1 is MNHNY, CDR2 SVGAGI, per germline (reference sequence). The CDR3 is 14 residues long. CDR3 in DNA: TGTGCCAGCAAACCCCACTCCATAAAAGAGACCCAGTACTTC. It encodes CASKPHSIKETQYF.

The chain carries TRBV19 and TRBJ1-2, with D maybe TRBD1 (6 bases). V was pared by 7 bases and J by 8 bases, with 26 bases between. CDR3 length equals 16 residues. CDR1 is LNHDA and CDR2 is SQIVND in the germline V gene (reference sequence). The CDR3, as DNA: TGTGCCAGTAACGGGTCTGGGGGCAGGGGTAGGGTCGGCTACACCTTC. Translation: CASNGSGGRGRVGYTF. Complete variable domain (other parts from reference TRBV19 and TRBJ1-2): DGGITQSPKYLFRKEGQNVTLSCEQNLNHDAMYWYRQDPGQGLRLIYYSQIVNDFQKGDIAEGYSVSREKKESFPLTVTSAQKNPTAFYLCASNGSGGRGRVGYTFGSGTRLTVV.

The V call is TRBV11-3, the J call TRBJ2-3, with D perhaps TRBD2 (6 bases). The V end was cut by 5 bases, the J end by 6 bases, with 12 bases between. Germline V lookup: CDR1 SGHNT, CDR2 YENEEA. The CDR3 extends over 13 amino acids. CDR3: CASSERDFDTQYF. The CDR3 DNA reads TGTGCCAGCAGCGAGAGGGACTTTGATACGCAGTATTTT. The variable domain in full, completed from reference TRBV11-3 and TRBJ2-3, reads EAGVVQSPRYKIIEKKQPVAFWCNPISGHNTLYWYLQNLGQGPELLIRYENEEAVDDSQLPKDRFSAERLKGVDSTLKIQPAELGDSAVYLCASSERDFDTQYFGPGTRLTVL.

This clone was seen a few times. This chain connects TRBV27 to TRBJ2-7, with a weak D call TRBD1 (6 bases). Germline V gene lookup returns CDR1 MNHEY and CDR2 SMNVEV (reference sequence). The CDR3 has 15 amino acids. Trimming pared 6 bases from V and 7 bases from J, leaving 22 bases between. In nucleotides, the CDR3 is TGTGCCAGCAGCCCATCAACAGGGATCGTCGAAGAGCAGTACTTC. Residues: CASSPSTGIVEEQYF.

This rearrangement joins TRBV19 to TRBJ2-1; the D gene is possibly TRBD2 (6 bases). V lost 2 bases and J lost 7, with 18 bases in between. CDR1 is LNHDA, CDR2 SQIVND, per germline (reference sequence). The CDR3 covers 16 residues. CDR3 DNA: TGTGCCAGTAGTATAAGGGAGCGGGTAGCCGGGAATGAGCAGTTCTTC. This sequence encodes CASSIRERVAGNEQFF.

CDR3 loop: CASSASGNQPQHF. Here the CDR3 DNA reads TGTGCCAGCAGTGCCTCAGGGAATCAGCCCCAGCATTTT. The rearrangement links TRBV27 to TRBJ1-5, with D tentatively TRBD1 (5 bases). The CDR3 runs to 13 residues. Trimming removed 5 bases at V and 4 bases at J, with 9 bases between. From germline, CDR1 is MNHEY and CDR2 SMNVEV (reference sequence).